This entry features one TCR beta chain sequence. Its antigen is undetermined. The sample comes from a study of long-term antiretroviral therapy in people with HIV. Overall study findings and caveats: Pre-ART-expanded clones dominated the repertoire at all time points. Controls exceeded HIV repertoires in CDR3 length range. ART-treated samples gained diversity yet remained below transplant donor controls.

This CDR3 is built from 13 residues. The V gene lost 5 bases and the J gene lost 3 bases, with 8 bases spanning the gap. CDR1 is LNHDA, CDR2 SQIVND, per germline (reference sequence). Version v3.0 of the immunoSEQ assay ran at survey level. Sequencing aimed at 40,000-50,000 T-cell genomes per sample. Clones were sequenced by immunoSEQ multiplex PCR, and TCRdb holds only the in-frame ones, with some missing. The sample lists 20,000 to 30,000 clones, 65% to 80% occurring once. The receptor was derived from a woman aged 40 to 50 with HIV. The sample consisted of unsorted PBMCs, taken 1.2 years after starting antiretroviral therapy. This rearrangement joins TRBV19 to TRBJ1-5; D uncertain. CDR3 sequence: CASSAGYNQPQHF. CDR3 DNA: TGTGCCAGTAGTGCCGGGTACAATCAGCCCCAGCATTTT.